These 3 T cell receptor beta chains were sequenced from one sample in a study of blood T cells in healthy people across ages. PCR was performed a second time for about 7 to 12 cycles using a sample-barcoded 5' primer and a J-beta primer mix. MiXCR was run by TCRdb on the 5' RACE reads, yielding one entry per CDR3 protein. The sample lists more than 1 million distinct CDR3 sequences; around 43% were seen once. What was sequenced was blood. These receptors all come from a woman aged 55-70 years in good health.

The CDR3 is CASSPDTGVAKNIQYF. The CDR3 bases are TGTGCCAGCTCACCAGATACGGGGGTAGCCAAAAACATTCAGTACTTC. This chain links TRBV18 with TRBJ2-4; perhaps TRBD2 as D (6 bases). CDR1 and CDR2 (germline): KGHSH, LQKENI. The CDR3 is 16 amino acids. V shed 2 bases and J shed 0 bases, with 11 bases lying between them.

This clonotype was observed a handful of times. CDR3 DNA sequence: TGTGCCAGCAGTTTTGGGGGGCCCTACAATGAGCAGTACTTC. Protein: CASSFGGPYNEQYF. The chain is built from TRBV12-3 or TRBV12-4 and TRBJ2-7; D assignment may be TRBD1 or TRBD2 (6 bases each). This CDR3 has 14 residues. Trimming took 3 bases from V and 7 from J, leaving 16 bases between them.

The chain combines TRBV20-1 with TRBJ2-5, with TRBD2 as a possible D gene (5 bases). The DNA end is more similar to TRBJ2-7, so the J call may be wrong. The CDR3 extends over 15 amino acids. CDR1 DFQATT and CDR2 SNEGSKA come from the germline V gene (reference sequence). The CDR3 sequence: CSAERWGEGFNEQYF. The CDR3 bases are TGCAGTGCCGAGCGCTGGGGAGAAGGGTTCAACGAGCAGTACTTC.